The sequence of this T cell receptor (beta chain) was determined in a study of molecular identifiers for immune sequencing clone quantification (dated by TCRdb to the late 2010s). About the study as a whole: For a replicate experiment, RNA from about 21,000 or 97,000 naive CD8 T cells was divided into five aliquots, of which four were sequenced. This methods study benchmarked molecular-identifier clustering-based TCR repertoire sequencing (MIDCIRS) and TCR RNA copy counting, using CD8 T cells to do so. Paper-wide results and their limitations: When barcode sub-clustering was not used, chimeric consensus sequences inflated TCR diversity, with chimeras reaching as high as 47%. In CMV-specific effector cells, clones with more than 20 RNA copies contained over 98% of molecules, whereas in naive cells such clones contained under 1% of molecules. Identical TCR molecules sharing a barcode could cause highly expanded clone sizes to be underestimated. Spiked-in Jurkat TCR RNA equivalent to a single cell was reported to be detectable even among approximately 900,000 naive CD8 T cells. Modeling estimated about 2.8 recovered TCR RNA copies per cell, compared with roughly 10 by digital PCR, which implies around 30% capture efficiency.

Library prep was done by PCR. The instrument given in TCRdb is Illumina MiSeq. Total RNA was purified with the Qiagen AllPrep DNA/RNA kit. Before analysis, reads from multiple sequencing runs of the same library were pooled. The authors' analysis ran thus. Only reads with exact TCR constant sequence were kept, trimmed to 150 nt, and grouped by their 12-nt molecular barcodes. Reads inside each barcode group were sub-clustered using a 15% Levenshtein threshold, and a quality-weighted consensus sequence was constructed for each RNA molecule. Non-functional sequences were excluded, and lower-count sequences lying one edit away from another sequence were also excluded. Based on fitting two negative binomial distributions, any barcode sub-cluster with under 20% of the maximum read count was discarded. TCRdb trimmed the raw reads at Q25, called clones with MiXCR and kept productive beta chains. A single entry per CDR3 protein holds the most common genes and DNA from its merged rows. It is TCRdb's table, rather than the study itself, that gives the V and J calls and clone size. The sample has about 40,000 distinct CDR3 sequences on record, about a fifth of them singletons. The ten largest clones take up around 7% of the sample.

Concerning this clonotype: This receptor's antigen is unknown. Base qualities are not recorded, but no much larger clone differs from it by a single base.

Naive CD8 T cells were FACS-sorted as CD8+CD4-CCR7+CD45RA+ on a BD FACSAria II into RLT Plus buffer. To compare sensitivity, a portion of naive CD8 T cell RNA was divided equally between MIDCIRS and a Smart-seq2-style 5'RACE protocol. CD8 T cells were enriched using RosetteSep CD8+ T Cell Enrichment Cocktail and Ficoll-Paque, and the enriched cells then underwent ACK red cell lysis. For CDR1 and CDR2, the germline V gene lists SGHVS and FQNEAQ. The germline ends are 16 bases apart after V is trimmed by 4 bases and J by 2 bases. Including cysteine and phenylalanine, the CDR3 has 16 amino acids. Just the 48-base CDR3 DNA is kept, in frame starting at base 1.

Sequenced sample: naive CD8+ T cells from blood, with Jurkat cell RNA spiked in. The cell subset or site label on this specimen signifies: FACS-sorted CD8+CD4-CCR7+CD45RA+ naive T cells. The receptor comes from a human donor in good health. Some libraries in this study had Jurkat cell RNA spiked in. This chain is built from TRBV7-8 and TRBJ2-3; the D gene identity is not certain. The DNA sequence is given as TGTGCCAGCAGCTACATACCGAGACTGACCACAGATACGCAGTATTTT. Its protein product is CASSYIPRLTTDTQYF.